Below, 29 T cell receptor beta chains from the same sample are listed, as sequenced in a study of T cell repertoires in cytomegalovirus infection. TCRdb recomputed calls from the reads with MiXCR, one row per CDR3 protein. The sample lists 150,000 to 200,000 distinct CDR3 sequences; around an eighth were seen once. Sequencing was carried out using PBMCs. These receptors were obtained from a human donor in good health (CMV status not recorded). Some clones in this sample may be carry-over from other donors' samples.

The chain is built from TRBV12-3 or TRBV12-4 and TRBJ2-1; 8 bases align to TRBD2. The CDR3 has 16 amino acids. Trimming cost V 7 bases and J 7 bases; bases outside gene matches: 15. CDR3 protein: CASNSPGAGGGNEQFF. The CDR3 nucleotides are TGTGCCAGCAACTCCCCGGGCGCGGGAGGAGGGAATGAGCAGTTCTTC.

This clonotype was observed many times. V and J are TRBV7-2 and TRBJ1-1; 8 nucleotides line up with TRBD1. V trimming: 3 bases; J trimming: 7 bases; junction bases outside the gene matches: 7. Germline V gene sequence: CDR1 SGHTA, CDR2 FQGNSA. This CDR3 region has 14 residues. CDR3 DNA: TGTGCCAGCAGCTTTGTCACAGGGGGAAGTGAAGCTTTCTTT. Its translation: CASSFVTGGSEAFF.

This clonotype appeared many times. The genes are TRBV11-1 and TRBJ2-5, with D possibly being TRBD2 (5 bases). This CDR3 comprises 13 residues. The germline gives CDR1 SGHAT, CDR2 FQDESV (reference sequence). V shed 4 bases and J shed 7 bases, with 13 bases lying between them. The CDR3: CASSSRSGGTQYF. The CDR3 DNA reads as TGTGCCAGCAGCTCTAGATCTGGAGGGACCCAGTACTTC. The variable domain in full, with the rest retrieved from reference TRBV11-1 and TRBJ2-5, is EAEVAQSPRYKITEKSQAVAFWCDPISGHATLYWYRQILGQGPELLVQFQDESVVDDSQLPKDRFSAERLKGVDSTLKIQPAELGDSAMYLCASSSRSGGTQYFGPGTRLLVL.

At least ten counts were recorded for this clonotype. V is TRBV7-6 and J is TRBJ2-7; D gene ambiguous. V was cut by 5 bases and J by 3 bases, with 8 bases left in between. The CDR3 is made up of 12 amino acids. CDR1 SGHVS and CDR2 FNYEAQ come from the germline V gene. The CDR3 reads CASSDDIYEQYF. The DNA of the CDR3 is TGTGCCAGCAGCGACGACATCTACGAGCAGTACTTC.

CDR3 loop: CASSTGRLTYEQYF. CDR3 in DNA: TGTGCCAGCAGCACCGGACGTCTTACCTACGAGCAGTACTTC. The chain joins TRBV7-2 to TRBJ2-7, with D hard to call. The CDR3 has 14 amino acids. In germline, CDR1 is SGHTA, CDR2 FQGNSA. V lost 5 bases to trimming and J lost 2 bases, with 13 bases between them.

The rearrangement joins TRBV28 to TRBJ2-7, with TRBD2 identical over 10 bases. The V gene end was trimmed by 3 bases and the J gene end by 1 base; junction bases not matched to a gene: 6. The CDR3 spans 16 residues. CDR1 and CDR2 from the germline V gene are MDHEN and SYDVKM. The CDR3 is CASSLPRLAGSYEQYF. In DNA form, the CDR3 reads TGTGCCAGCAGTTTGCCCCGACTAGCGGGTTCCTACGAGCAGTACTTC. Drawing the rest from reference TRBV28 and TRBJ2-7, the complete variable domain is DVKVTQSSRYLVKRTGEKVFLECVQDMDHENMFWYRQDPGLGLRLIYFSYDVKMKEKGDIPEGYSVSREKKERFSLILESASTNQTSMYLCASSLPRLAGSYEQYFGPGTRLTVT.

This clonotype was counted between two and nine times. The CDR3 nucleotides read TGTGCCAGCAGCTTAGACGCCGGTATAAGCGGGGAGCTGTTTTTT. This translates into CASSLDAGISGELFF. The rearrangement links TRBV11-2 to TRBJ2-2; no firm D call. V lost 0 bases and J lost 7, with 12 bases in between. Germline V gene lookup returns CDR1 SGHAT and CDR2 FQNNGV. There are 15 residues in the CDR3.

This clonotype was seen at least ten times. The chain couples TRBV12-3 or TRBV12-4 to TRBJ2-5, with D unresolved. This CDR3 region has 12 residues. Trimming removed 3 bases at V and 5 bases at J, with 7 bases between. The CDR3 sequence is CASSFPGETQYF. In DNA, the CDR3 is TGTGCCAGCAGTTTCCCCGGGGAGACCCAGTACTTC.

The J gene is TRBJ2-3, the V gene TRBV5-4; weak D call: TRBD2 (6 bases). The length of the CDR3 is 15 residues. The germline gives CDR1 SGHNT, CDR2 YYREEE (reference sequence). Trimming took off 1 base at V and 2 bases at J, with 11 bases between the two ends. CDR3 in DNA: TGTGCCAGCAGCTTGCTGGGGCGGGACACAGATACGCAGTATTTT. Its translation: CASSLLGRDTDTQYF.

The sample holds many counts of this clonotype. This chain links TRBV7-3 with TRBJ2-1, with 11 nucleotides matching TRBD2. The length of the CDR3 is 16 residues. Per the germline V gene, CDR1 is SGHTA and CDR2 is FQGTGA. Trimming removed 5 bases from V and 7 bases from J; junction bases left unmatched: 10. The CDR3 loop is CASSPSGTSGLNEQFF. CDR3 nucleotides: TGTGCCAGCAGCCCCTCTGGGACTAGCGGCTTGAATGAGCAGTTCTTC.

This clonotype was counted only a few times. The gene calls are TRBV18 and TRBJ1-1; TRBD1 might be the D (5 bases). The V gene's germline CDR1 is KGHSH and CDR2 LQKENI. This CDR3 region has 16 residues. The germline V and J ends were trimmed by 2 bases and 1 base, with 14 bases remaining between them. In DNA form, the CDR3 reads TGTGCCAGCTCACCAATTTCCCCCGGGACGAACACTGAAGCTTTCTTT. This codes for CASSPISPGTNTEAFF.

This clonotype was counted many times. The chain carries TRBV11-3 and TRBJ2-3, with D possibly being TRBD2 (6 bases). The length of the CDR3 is 12 residues. V was trimmed by 5 bases and J by 8 bases, leaving 11 bases between them. CDR1 is SGHNT, CDR2 YENEEA, per germline. CDR3: CASSAFGGTQYF. CDR3 in DNA: TGTGCCAGCAGCGCGTTCGGGGGTACGCAGTATTTT.

At least ten counts were recorded for this clonotype. This rearrangement joins TRBV7-2 to TRBJ2-1; weak D call: TRBD1 (6 bases). Trimming took off 0 bases at V and 1 base at J, with 10 bases between the two ends. The CDR3 consists of 16 residues. CDR1 and CDR2 from the germline V gene are SGHTA and FQGNSA. CDR3 nucleotide sequence: TGTGCCAGCAGCTTAGCCCAGGGGCTTTCCTACAATGAGCAGTTCTTC. It yields the protein CASSLAQGLSYNEQFF.

This clonotype occurred many times. The rearrangement links TRBV7-6 to TRBJ1-1; 7 positions match TRBD1. Germline CDR1 is SGHVS and CDR2 is FNYEAQ. The CDR3 is 14 residues long. With V trimmed by 2 bases and J by 4 bases, 4 bases remained unmatched. The CDR3 DNA sequence: TGTGCCAGCAGCTTAAGTGCAGGGGGCACTGAAGCTTTCTTT. The encoded protein is CASSLSAGGTEAFF. The variable domain in full, completed from reference TRBV7-6 and TRBJ1-1, reads GAGVSQSPRYKVTKRGQDVALRCDPISGHVSLYWYRQALGQGPEFLTYFNYEAQQDKSGLPNDRFSAERPEGSISTLTIQRTEQRDSAMYRCASSLSAGGTEAFFGQGTRLTVV.

This clonotype was counted many times. The CDR3 sequence is CASSLLTRGPTNEKLFF. CDR3 bases: TGTGCCAGCAGCTTGTTGACCCGGGGGCCCACTAATGAAAAACTGTTTTTT. The rearrangement links TRBV5-5 to TRBJ1-4, with TRBD1 as a possible D gene (6 bases). V lost 1 base to trimming and J lost 2 bases, with 15 bases between them. Germline V gives CDR1 SGHKS, CDR2 YYEKEE (reference sequence). There are 17 residues in the CDR3.

This clonotype was counted only a few times. This sequence joins TRBV24-1 and TRBJ2-1, with 8 bases lining up with TRBD1. Germline V lookup: CDR1 KGHDR, CDR2 SFDVKD. The ends lost 4 bases at V and 5 bases at J; junction bases unmatched: 9. The CDR3 spans 16 residues. The CDR3 protein is CATSDPVRGLDNEQFF. CDR3 nucleotide sequence: TGTGCCACCAGTGACCCCGTCAGGGGGCTCGACAATGAGCAGTTCTTC.

This clonotype showed up just a few times. The genes are TRBV6-6 and TRBJ1-1; D unresolved. Looked up from germline, CDR1 is MNHNY and CDR2 is SVGAGI (reference sequence). V shed 8 bases and J shed 3 bases, with 7 bases lying between them. The CDR3 loop spans 11 amino acids. The CDR3 sequence is CASRLDTEAFF. CDR3 DNA: TGTGCCAGCCGCTTGGACACTGAAGCTTTCTTT.

In its sample, this clonotype was seen many times. V is TRBV7-2 and J is TRBJ2-2; 9 bases line up with TRBD1. The germline gives CDR1 SGHTA, CDR2 FQGNSA. J lost 6 bases, V lost 5 bases, and 1 base had no gene match. This CDR3 region has 13 residues. DNA of the CDR3: TGTGCCAGCAGCCGGACAGGGGCCGGGGAGCTGTTTTTT. Amino acid sequence: CASSRTGAGELFF.

Points on this clonotype: A read error is possible here, since a much larger clone lies one base away. No conserved phenylalanine or tryptophan is present at the end of the CDR3, so a read error is the likely explanation. The V and J genes are TRBV12-3 or TRBV12-4 and TRBJ1-3, with a possible D match to TRBD1 (6 bases). With 5 bases removed from V and 4 bases from J, the gap between germline ends came to 9 bases. The CDR3 extends over 13 amino acids. CDR3 sequence reads: CASSRGTGNTIYL. Here the CDR3 DNA reads TGTGCCAGCAGTCGGGGGACAGGAAACACCATATATTTG.

This chain uses TRBV29-1 with TRBJ2-2, with D uncertain. This CDR3 is 11 amino acids long. V was pared by 4 bases and J by 4 bases, with 4 bases between. Germline-derived CDR1 and CDR2 are SQVTM and ANQGSEA. Written as DNA, the CDR3 is TGCAGCGTTGGAGCCACCGGGGAGCTGTTTTTT. Translation gives CSVGATGELFF.

This clonotype was picked up many times. The chain is built from TRBV7-2 and TRBJ2-1, with a weak D call TRBD2 (6 bases). The V end was cut by 0 bases, the J end by 7 bases, with 13 bases between. Germline-derived CDR1 and CDR2 are SGHTA and FQGNSA. The CDR3 has 15 amino acids. The CDR3 coding sequence is TGTGCCAGCAGCTTAGCGGGAGGTACGGGGAATGAGCAGTTCTTC. Its translation is CASSLAGGTGNEQFF.

This clonotype was detected many times. The gene calls are TRBV12-3 or TRBV12-4 and TRBJ1-6; D is unresolved. The CDR3 has 15 residues. Trimming left V 2 bases short and J 8 bases short, with 13 bases between. In nucleotides, the CDR3 is TGTGCCAGCAGTTTAAAGGGAATTGGGGATTCACCCCTCCACTTT. This encodes CASSLKGIGDSPLHF.

This clonotype was observed many times. The J gene is TRBJ1-2, the V gene TRBV7-9; perhaps TRBD1 as D (5 bases). The ends were cut back, 5 bases at V and 3 bases at J, with 13 bases in the middle. This CDR3 is 14 amino acids long. Per the germline V gene, CDR1 is SEHNR and CDR2 is FQNEAQ (reference sequence). CDR3 sequence (DNA): TGTGCCAGCAGCATAGGCCGGGGCGACTATGGCTACACCTTC. Its translation is CASSIGRGDYGYTF.

This clonotype was detected many times. The J gene is TRBJ1-4, the V gene TRBV6-6; TRBD1 might be the D (5 bases). In germline, CDR1 is MNHNY, CDR2 SVGAGI (reference sequence). Deletions cut 6 bases from V and 7 bases from J, with 18 bases between. The CDR3 runs 15 residues. For the CDR3, the DNA is TGTGCCAGCAGCAACCGGGACCCCTCCTTTGAAAAACTGTTTTTT. This translates into CASSNRDPSFEKLFF.

This clonotype was observed at least ten times. The chain employs TRBV7-9 and TRBJ2-4; D assignment may be TRBD1 or TRBD2 (5 bases each). Germline-derived CDR1 and CDR2 are SEHNR and FQNEAQ (reference sequence). This CDR3 region has 16 residues. V was cut by 0 bases and J by 0 bases, with 9 bases left in between. DNA of the CDR3: TGTGCCAGCAGCTTAGCCATGGGGGAAGCCAAAAACATTCAGTACTTC. Translating it yields CASSLAMGEAKNIQYF. The full variable domain, rest sourced from reference TRBV7-9 and TRBJ2-4, is DTGVSQNPRHKITKRGQNVTFRCDPISEHNRLYWYRQTLGQGPEFLTYFQNEAQLEKSRLLSDRFSAERPKGSFSTLEIQRTEQGDSAMYLCASSLAMGEAKNIQYFGAGTRLSVL.

In this sample, this clonotype turned up many times. The CDR3 sequence: CSARDRYRGRAYSNQPQHF. The CDR3 coding sequence is TGCAGTGCTAGAGATCGGTATCGGGGGAGGGCTTATAGCAATCAGCCCCAGCATTTT. The rearrangement links TRBV20-1 to TRBJ1-5; D possibly corresponds to TRBD1 (5 bases). CDR3 size: 19 residues. Germline CDR1 and CDR2: DFQATT and SNEGSKA (reference sequence). V was pared by 0 bases and J by 0 bases, with 21 bases between.

This clonotype occurred a few times. The chain uses TRBV5-1 and TRBJ2-5; 8 nucleotides align to TRBD1. There are 15 residues in the CDR3. Germline V gives CDR1 SGHRS, CDR2 YFSETQ. Trimming cost V 8 bases and J 2 bases; bases outside gene matches: 11. Here the CDR3 reads CASGMTGAKQETQYF. CDR3 bases: TGCGCCAGTGGGATGACAGGGGCAAAACAAGAGACCCAGTACTTC.

This clonotype appeared many times. The rearrangement links TRBV7-6 to TRBJ2-7; no reliable D call. Germline lookup yields CDR1 SGHVS and CDR2 FNYEAQ. Between the trimmed V and J ends, which lost 4 bases and 0 bases, there was a span of 7 bases. CDR3 length equals 13 residues. The CDR3 DNA follows: TGTGCCAGCAGCTCCAGTGGCTCCTACGAGCAGTACTTC. This encodes CASSSSGSYEQYF. Drawing the rest from reference TRBV7-6 and TRBJ2-7, the complete variable domain is GAGVSQSPRYKVTKRGQDVALRCDPISGHVSLYWYRQALGQGPEFLTYFNYEAQQDKSGLPNDRFSAERPEGSISTLTIQRTEQRDSAMYRCASSSSGSYEQYFGPGTRLTVT.

The chain combines TRBV29-1 with TRBJ2-7; a possible D gene is TRBD1 (5 bases). CDR1 is SQVTM and CDR2 is ANQGSEA in the germline V gene. The germline V and J ends were trimmed by 4 bases and 6 bases, with 13 bases remaining between them. There are 12 residues in the CDR3. CDR3 bases: TGCAGCGTTGGATTAGGGGTAGGCGAGCAGTACTTC. It codes for CSVGLGVGEQYF.